This TCR beta chain was recorded in a study of Ad26.COV2.S vaccination and SARS-CoV-2 variants. V was clipped by 4 bases and J by 2 bases, with 12 bases between them. The CDR3 runs to 14 residues. Germline V gene sequence: CDR1 SGHKS, CDR2 YYEKEE (reference sequence). The treatment is: around 19 received Ad26.COV2.S at low or high dose, single or two shots; roughly five received placebo; per-sample allocation not given. The samples were gathered on day 63 after the first injection of vaccine or placebo. The data were produced by immunoSEQ multiplex PCR, yet TCRdb's version contains in-frame clones alone and is incomplete. The sample carries some 320,000 clones, around 84% recorded once.

The chain carries TRBV5-5 and TRBJ1-1; tentatively, D is TRBD1 (5 bases). The sequence derives from a person between 18 and 65 years old who received the Ad26.COV2.S COVID-19 vaccine or a placebo. This sample comprised peripheral blood, obtained in a trial of Ad26.COV2.S vaccine versus placebo. CDR3 DNA sequence: TGTGCCAGCAGCGACGACAGTGCCAACACTGAAGCTTTCTTT. This sequence encodes CASSDDSANTEAFF.